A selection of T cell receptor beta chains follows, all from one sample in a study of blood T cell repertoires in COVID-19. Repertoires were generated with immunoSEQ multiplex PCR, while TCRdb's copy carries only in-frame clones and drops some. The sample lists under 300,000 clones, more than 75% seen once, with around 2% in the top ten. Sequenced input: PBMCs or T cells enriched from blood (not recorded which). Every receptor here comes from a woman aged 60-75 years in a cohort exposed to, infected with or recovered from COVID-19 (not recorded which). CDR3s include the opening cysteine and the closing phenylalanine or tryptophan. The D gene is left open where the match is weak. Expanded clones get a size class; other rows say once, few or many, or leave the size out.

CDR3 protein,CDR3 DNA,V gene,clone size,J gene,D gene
CASRAGTGGQPQHF,TGTGCCAGTAGAGCCGGGACAGGGGGACAGCCCCAGCATTTT,TRBV19,.,TRBJ1-5,TRBD1
CSVEVATDTQYF,TGCAGCGTTGAAGTAGCTACAGATACGCAGTATTTT,TRBV29-1,.,TRBJ2-3,.
CASSVESGRDYGYTF,TGTGCCAGCAGCGTAGAGAGTGGGAGGGACTATGGCTACACCTTC,TRBV9,once,TRBJ1-2,.
CASSQDLPGSGTQYF,TGTGCCAGCAGCCAAGATCTGCCAGGCTCTGGGACCCAGTACTTC,TRBV14,.,TRBJ2-5,.
CASSQGLAEDTQYF,TGTGCCAGCAGCCAAGGTCTAGCGGAAGATACGCAGTATTTT,TRBV3-1/TRBV3-2,.,TRBJ2-3,TRBD2
CASSLAGRSRELFF,TGTGCCAGCAGCTTAGCCGGGAGGTCTCGGGAGCTGTTTTTT,TRBV7-3,.,TRBJ2-2,TRBD2
CASSLRAAKNIQYF,TGTGCCAGCAGCTTAAGAGCAGCCAAAAACATTCAGTACTTC,TRBV7-2,.,TRBJ2-4,.
CAASGTSGSNEQFF,TGTGCCGCTTCCGGGACTAGCGGGAGCAATGAGCAGTTCTTC,TRBV2,once,TRBJ2-1,TRBD2
CASNYSGPRFGSSTDTQYF,TGTGCCAGCAACTATTCCGGTCCGCGTTTTGGTTCGAGCACAGATACGCAGTATTTT,TRBV14,.,TRBJ2-3,.
CASSSKNTGELFF,TGTGCCAGCAGCTCTAAGAACACCGGGGAGCTGTTTTTT,TRBV7-9,.,TRBJ2-2,.
CASSIFSGTERFRTF,TGTGCCAGTAGTATATTTTCCGGGACAGAACGTTTTAGGACCTTC,TRBV19,.,TRBJ1-2,TRBD1
CAIQGPTEAFF,TGTGCCATACAGGGGCCCACTGAAGCTTTCTTT,TRBV2,.,TRBJ1-1,TRBD1
CASSLPVRSGANVLTF,TGTGCCAGCAGCTTGCCGGTACGCTCTGGGGCCAACGTCCTGACTTTC,TRBV5-4,.,TRBJ2-6,.
CASRREGTTSGITGELFF,TGTGCCAGCAGGAGAGAGGGAACGACTAGCGGGATCACCGGGGAGCTGTTTTTT,TRBV7-9,.,TRBJ2-2,TRBD2
CASSSGQGWYEQYF,TGTGCCAGCAGTTCAGGACAGGGGTGGTACGAGCAGTACTTC,TRBV27,.,TRBJ2-7,TRBD1
CASSRGQGQYNEQFF,TGTGCCAGCAGCCGAGGACAGGGACAATACAATGAGCAGTTCTTC,TRBV4-2,.,TRBJ2-1,TRBD1
CASGLDRLHEQYF,TGTGCTAGTGGTTTGGACAGGCTCCACGAGCAGTACTTC,TRBV12-5,.,TRBJ2-7,.
CASSIEVRSAQHF,TGTGCCAGTAGTATAGAAGTTAGGAGCGCCCAGCATTTT,TRBV19,.,TRBJ1-5,.
CASSKLRLKQFF,TGTGCCAGCAGCAAATTGAGACTAAAGCAGTTCTTC,TRBV21-1,.,TRBJ2-1,.
CASSAGQATYEQYF,TGTGCCAGCTCAGCTGGACAGGCAACCTACGAGCAGTACTTC,TRBV18,.,TRBJ2-7,TRBD1
CSASASGSSYNEQFF,TGCAGTGCTAGTGCATCCGGGAGCTCCTACAATGAGCAGTTCTTC,TRBV20-1,.,TRBJ2-1,.
CASSPTITGAANGANVLTF,TGTGCCAGCAGCCCCACCATTACAGGGGCGGCGAATGGGGCCAACGTCCTGACTTTC,TRBV5-5,.,TRBJ2-6,TRBD1
CAWSVLRGYEQFF,TGTGCCTGGAGTGTACTTCGAGGCTATGAGCAGTTCTTC,TRBV30,.,TRBJ2-1,.
CASSIGGKGYEQYF,TGTGCCAGTAGTATCGGGGGAAAGGGCTACGAGCAGTACTTC,TRBV19,.,TRBJ2-7,.
CASSPTATDTQYF,TGTGCCAGCAGTCCGACAGCGACAGATACGCAGTATTTT,TRBV27,.,TRBJ2-3,.
CASSSDRQSQFF,TGTGCCAGCAGCTCCGACCGACAGTCGCAGTTCTTC,TRBV7-3,.,TRBJ2-1,.
CSVGSSGANVLTF,TGCAGCGTTGGGAGCTCTGGGGCCAACGTCCTGACTTTC,TRBV29-1,few,TRBJ2-6,.
CASSARQGAYGYTF,TGTGCCAGCAGTGCCAGACAGGGCGCCTATGGCTACACCTTC,TRBV25-1,.,TRBJ1-2,TRBD1
CATSRGEQGPDTQYF,TGTGCCACCAGCAGAGGCGAACAGGGACCAGATACGCAGTATTTT,TRBV15,.,TRBJ2-3,.
CASSGVGSQGVEAFF,TGTGCCAGCAGTGGGGTAGGCTCTCAGGGGGTTGAAGCTTTCTTT,TRBV6-6,.,TRBJ1-1,TRBD1
CASSSADLVGNTIYF,TGTGCCAGCAGCTCCGCAGATTTGGTGGGAAACACCATATATTTT,TRBV7-2,.,TRBJ1-3,.
CASSRGQGADEQYF,TGTGCCAGCAGTCGTGGACAGGGGGCAGACGAGCAGTACTTC,TRBV6-2/TRBV6-3,.,TRBJ2-7,TRBD1
CASGYSHRGLGQETQYF,TGTGCTAGTGGTTACTCACACAGGGGGCTTGGCCAAGAGACCCAGTACTTC,TRBV12-5,.,TRBJ2-5,TRBD1
CASSLVQGVNTEAFF,TGCGCCAGCAGCTTGGTCCAGGGCGTGAACACTGAAGCTTTCTTT,TRBV5-1,.,TRBJ1-1,.
CSVATSMETQYF,TGCAGCGTCGCGACTAGCATGGAGACCCAGTACTTC,TRBV29-1,.,TRBJ2-5,TRBD2
CASRQGMSLPTNEKLFF,TGCGCCAGCAGACAGGGGATGAGTCTACCGACTAATGAAAAACTGTTTTTT,TRBV5-1,.,TRBJ1-4,TRBD1